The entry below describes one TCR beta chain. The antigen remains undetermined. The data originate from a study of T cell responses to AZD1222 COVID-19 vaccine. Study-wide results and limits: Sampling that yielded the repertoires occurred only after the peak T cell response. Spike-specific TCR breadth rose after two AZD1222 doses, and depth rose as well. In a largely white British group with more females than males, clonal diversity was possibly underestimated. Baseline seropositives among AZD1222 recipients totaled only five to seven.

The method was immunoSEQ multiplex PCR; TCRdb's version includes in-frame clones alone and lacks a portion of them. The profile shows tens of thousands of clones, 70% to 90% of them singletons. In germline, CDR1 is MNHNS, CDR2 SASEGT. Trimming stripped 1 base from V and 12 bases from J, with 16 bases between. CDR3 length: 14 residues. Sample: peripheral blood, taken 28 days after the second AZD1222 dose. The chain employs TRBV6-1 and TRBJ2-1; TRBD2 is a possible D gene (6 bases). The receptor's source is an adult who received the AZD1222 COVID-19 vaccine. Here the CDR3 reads CASSEDRRAQGQFF. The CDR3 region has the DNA TGTGCCAGCAGTGAAGACAGGAGGGCGCAGGGGCAGTTCTTC.